This TCR beta chain comes out of a study of somatic mutations in cytotoxic T cells in rheumatoid arthritis. Study background: The researchers flow-sorted some T-cell populations stained with V beta antibodies and got nearly 100% purity, and these included V beta1+ cells sequenced for TCRB.

As for this clone: Antigen: not known.

Separation of CD4+ and CD8+ cells was performed by positive magnetic bead selection, and purity was verified by flow cytometry. Profiling relied on immunoSEQ multiplex PCR, and the TCRdb table lists in-frame clones only, not all of them. The table includes over 8,500 clones, around 75% detected once. Study-level findings and limits: Of 65 patients, about eight had a largest CD8+ clone that exceeded 20% of CD8+ cells. Rheumatoid arthritis patients showed CD8+ clonality increasing with age, unlike healthy controls.

Germline CDR1 reads SGHDT; CDR2 reads YYEEEE. The CDR3 sequence is 14 residues long. Losses at the gene ends were 3 bases for V and 3 bases for J; bases not matched to a gene: 6. Sequencing input: CD8+ T cells sorted from blood. The rearrangement links TRBV5-6 to TRBJ2-7; 7 bases line up with TRBD1. The clonotype originates from a man aged 60-69 years in good health. The CDR3 region has the DNA TGTGCCAGCAGCTCGTCGCGGACAGGCTACGAGCAGTACTTC. It translates to CASSSSRTGYEQYF.